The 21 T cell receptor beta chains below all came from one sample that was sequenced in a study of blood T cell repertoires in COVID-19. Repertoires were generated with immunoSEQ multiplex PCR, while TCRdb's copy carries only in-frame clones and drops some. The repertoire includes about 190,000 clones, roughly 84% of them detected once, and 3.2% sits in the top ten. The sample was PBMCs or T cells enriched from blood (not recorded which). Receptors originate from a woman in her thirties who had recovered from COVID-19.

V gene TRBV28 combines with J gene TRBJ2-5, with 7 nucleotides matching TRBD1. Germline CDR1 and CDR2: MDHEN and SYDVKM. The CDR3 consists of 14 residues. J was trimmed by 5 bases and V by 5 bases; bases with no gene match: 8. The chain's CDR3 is CASSPTGAAETQYF. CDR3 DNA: TGTGCCAGCAGTCCAACAGGGGCGGCGGAGACCCAGTACTTC.

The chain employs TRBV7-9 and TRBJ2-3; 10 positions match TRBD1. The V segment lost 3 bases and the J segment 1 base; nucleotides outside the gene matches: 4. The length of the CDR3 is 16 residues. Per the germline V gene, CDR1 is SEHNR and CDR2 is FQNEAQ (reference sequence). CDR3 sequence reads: CASSFLTGGGTDTQYF. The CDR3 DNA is TGTGCCAGCAGCTTCCTGACAGGGGGCGGCACAGATACGCAGTATTTT.

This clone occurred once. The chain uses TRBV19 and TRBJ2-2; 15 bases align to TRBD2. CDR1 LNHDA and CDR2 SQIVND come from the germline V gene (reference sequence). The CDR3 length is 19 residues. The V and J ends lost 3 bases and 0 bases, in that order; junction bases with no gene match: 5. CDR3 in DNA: TGTGCCAGTAGTATGTGGACTAGCGGGGGGGATCCGAACACCGGGGAGCTGTTTTTT. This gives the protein CASSMWTSGGDPNTGELFF. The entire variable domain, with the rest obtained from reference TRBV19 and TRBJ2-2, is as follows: DGGITQSPKYLFRKEGQNVTLSCEQNLNHDAMYWYRQDPGQGLRLIYYSQIVNDFQKGDIAEGYSVSREKKESFPLTVTSAQKNPTAFYLCASSMWTSGGDPNTGELFFGEGSRLTVL.

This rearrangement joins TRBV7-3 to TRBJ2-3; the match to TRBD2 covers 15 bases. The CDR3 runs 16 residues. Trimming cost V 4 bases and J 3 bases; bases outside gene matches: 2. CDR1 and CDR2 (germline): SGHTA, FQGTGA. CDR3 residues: CASSYGLAGGTDTQYF. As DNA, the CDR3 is TGTGCCAGCAGCTACGGACTAGCGGGAGGGACAGATACGCAGTATTTT.

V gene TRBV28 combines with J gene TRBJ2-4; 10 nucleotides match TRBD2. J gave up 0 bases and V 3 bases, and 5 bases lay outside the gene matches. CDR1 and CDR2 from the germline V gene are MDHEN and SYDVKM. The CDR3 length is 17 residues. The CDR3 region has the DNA TGTGCCAGCAGTTTTCAACTAGCGGGACTAGCCAAAAACATTCAGTACTTC. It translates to CASSFQLAGLAKNIQYF.

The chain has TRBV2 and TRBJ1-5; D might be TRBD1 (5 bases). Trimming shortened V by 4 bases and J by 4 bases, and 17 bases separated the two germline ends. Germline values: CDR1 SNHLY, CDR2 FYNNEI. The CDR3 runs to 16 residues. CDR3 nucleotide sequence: TGTGCCAGCAGTGCGCAATCAGGGTGGAGTAATCAGCCCCAGCATTTT. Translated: CASSAQSGWSNQPQHF.

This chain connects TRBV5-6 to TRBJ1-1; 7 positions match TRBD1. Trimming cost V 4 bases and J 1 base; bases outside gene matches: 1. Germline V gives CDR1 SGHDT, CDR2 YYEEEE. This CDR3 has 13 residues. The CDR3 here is CASSRQGNTEAFF. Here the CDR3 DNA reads TGTGCCAGCAGCAGACAGGGGAACACTGAAGCTTTCTTT.

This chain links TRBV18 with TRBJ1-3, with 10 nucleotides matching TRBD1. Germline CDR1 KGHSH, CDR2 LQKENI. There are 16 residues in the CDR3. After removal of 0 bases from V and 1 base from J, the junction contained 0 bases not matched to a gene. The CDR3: CASSPPGQGSGNTIYF. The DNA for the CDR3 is TGTGCCAGCTCACCACCGGGACAGGGGTCTGGAAACACCATATATTTT. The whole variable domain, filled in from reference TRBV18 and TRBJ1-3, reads NAGVMQNPRHLVRRRGQEARLRCSPMKGHSHVYWYRQLPEEGLKFMVYLQKENIIDESGMPKERFSAEFPKEGPSILRIQQVVRGDSAAYFCASSPPGQGSGNTIYFGEGSWLTVV.

The CDR3 DNA sequence: TGCGCCAGCAGCCAAGATAACGGGGGAACCGGGGAGCTGTTTTTT. This gives the protein CASSQDNGGTGELFF. J is TRBJ2-2 and V is TRBV4-1; possibly TRBD2 for D (6 bases). Germline CDR1 MGHRA, CDR2 YSYEKL. Trimming removed 0 bases at V and 5 bases at J, with 10 bases between. The CDR3 spans 15 residues.

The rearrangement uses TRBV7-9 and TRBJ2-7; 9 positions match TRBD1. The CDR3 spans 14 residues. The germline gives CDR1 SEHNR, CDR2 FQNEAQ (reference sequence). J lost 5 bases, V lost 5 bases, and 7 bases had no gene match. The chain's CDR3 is CASSPGTGRDEQYV. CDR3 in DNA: TGTGCCAGCAGCCCTGGGACAGGGAGGGACGAGCAGTACGTC.

In DNA, the CDR3 is TGTGCCACCAGCAGATCGGACAGGGGGCATGAACGTGGTGGCTACACCTTC. It encodes CATSRSDRGHERGGYTF. The V call is TRBV15, the J call TRBJ1-2; 11 bases map to TRBD1. Germline V lookup: CDR1 LNHNV, CDR2 YYDKDF (reference sequence). The CDR3 runs 17 residues. After removal of 2 bases from V and 7 bases from J, the junction contained 12 bases not matched to a gene. Full variable domain (missing parts from reference TRBV15 and TRBJ1-2): DAMVIQNPRYQVTQFGKPVTLSCSQTLNHNVMYWYQQKSSQAPKLLFHYYDKDFNNEADTPDNFQSRRPNTSFCFLDIRSPGLGDTAMYLCATSRSDRGHERGGYTFGSGTRLTVV.

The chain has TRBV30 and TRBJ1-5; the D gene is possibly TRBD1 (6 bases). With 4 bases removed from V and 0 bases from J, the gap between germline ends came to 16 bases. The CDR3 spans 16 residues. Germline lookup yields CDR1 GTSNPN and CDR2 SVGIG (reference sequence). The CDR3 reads CAWTSWGQNSNQPQHF. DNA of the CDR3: TGTGCCTGGACCTCCTGGGGGCAGAATAGCAATCAGCCCCAGCATTTT.

The CDR3 here is CASSGAGTDFTDTQYF. In DNA, the CDR3 is TGTGCCAGCAGCGGAGCCGGGACAGATTTCACAGATACGCAGTATTTT. The rearrangement uses TRBV7-9 and TRBJ2-3; 7 positions match TRBD1. Trimming took 5 bases from V and 2 from J; bases not matched to a gene: 10. CDR3 length: 16 residues. Germline V gene data show CDR1 as SEHNR and CDR2 as FQNEAQ (reference sequence).

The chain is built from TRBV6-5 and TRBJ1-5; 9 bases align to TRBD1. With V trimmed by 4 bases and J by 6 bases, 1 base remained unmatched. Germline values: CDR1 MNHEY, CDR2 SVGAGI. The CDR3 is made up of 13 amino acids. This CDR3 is CASSWGQGQPQHF. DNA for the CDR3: TGTGCCAGCAGTTGGGGACAGGGTCAGCCCCAGCATTTT.

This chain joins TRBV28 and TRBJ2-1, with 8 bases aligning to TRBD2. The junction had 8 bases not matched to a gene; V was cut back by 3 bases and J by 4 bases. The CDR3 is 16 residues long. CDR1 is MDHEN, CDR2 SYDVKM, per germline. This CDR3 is CASSFRSLAGYNEQFF. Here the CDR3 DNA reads TGTGCCAGCAGTTTTAGGAGCCTAGCGGGTTACAATGAGCAGTTCTTC.

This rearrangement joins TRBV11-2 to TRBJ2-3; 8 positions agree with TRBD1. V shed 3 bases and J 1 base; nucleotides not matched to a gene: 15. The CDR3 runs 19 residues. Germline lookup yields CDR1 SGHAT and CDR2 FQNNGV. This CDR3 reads CASSFPGTGPLQGTDTQYF. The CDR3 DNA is TGTGCCAGCAGCTTCCCCGGGACAGGTCCTTTGCAGGGCACAGATACGCAGTATTTT.

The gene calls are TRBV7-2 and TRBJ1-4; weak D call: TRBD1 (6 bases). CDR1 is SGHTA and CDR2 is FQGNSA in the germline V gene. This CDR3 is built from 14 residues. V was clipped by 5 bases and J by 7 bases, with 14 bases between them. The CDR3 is CASSLQGRGEKLFF. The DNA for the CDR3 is TGTGCCAGCAGCCTACAGGGTCGGGGTGAAAAACTGTTTTTT.

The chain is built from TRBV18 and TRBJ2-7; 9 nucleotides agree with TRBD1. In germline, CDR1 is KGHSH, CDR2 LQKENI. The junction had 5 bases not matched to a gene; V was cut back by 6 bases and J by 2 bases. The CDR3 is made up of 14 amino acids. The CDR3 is CASSRDRGAYEQYV. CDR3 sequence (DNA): TGTGCCAGCTCCCGCGACAGGGGGGCCTACGAGCAGTACGTC.

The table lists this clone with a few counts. The CDR3 loop is CASSVLHHAYNEQFF. CDR3 coding DNA: TGTGCCAGCAGCGTATTACACCACGCCTACAATGAGCAGTTCTTC. J is TRBJ2-1 and V is TRBV9; D unresolved. V shed 1 base and J shed 2 bases, with 10 bases lying between them. The CDR3 is made up of 15 amino acids. The germline V gene has CDR1 SGDLS and CDR2 YYNGEE.

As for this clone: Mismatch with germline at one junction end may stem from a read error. Here the CDR3 DNA reads TGCGCCACCAGCCCCGGACAGGAGGCCAACGTCCTGACTTTC. Its translation: CATSPGQEANVLTF. V is TRBV5-1 and J is TRBJ2-6; 7 nucleotides line up with TRBD1. The CDR3 has 14 residues. From germline, CDR1 is SGHRS and CDR2 YFSETQ.

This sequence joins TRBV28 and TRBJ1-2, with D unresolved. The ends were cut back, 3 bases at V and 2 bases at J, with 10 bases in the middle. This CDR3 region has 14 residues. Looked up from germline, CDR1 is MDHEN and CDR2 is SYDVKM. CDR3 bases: TGTGCCAGCAGTTTCGGTTCCGGGAACTATGGCTACACCTTC. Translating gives CASSFGSGNYGYTF.